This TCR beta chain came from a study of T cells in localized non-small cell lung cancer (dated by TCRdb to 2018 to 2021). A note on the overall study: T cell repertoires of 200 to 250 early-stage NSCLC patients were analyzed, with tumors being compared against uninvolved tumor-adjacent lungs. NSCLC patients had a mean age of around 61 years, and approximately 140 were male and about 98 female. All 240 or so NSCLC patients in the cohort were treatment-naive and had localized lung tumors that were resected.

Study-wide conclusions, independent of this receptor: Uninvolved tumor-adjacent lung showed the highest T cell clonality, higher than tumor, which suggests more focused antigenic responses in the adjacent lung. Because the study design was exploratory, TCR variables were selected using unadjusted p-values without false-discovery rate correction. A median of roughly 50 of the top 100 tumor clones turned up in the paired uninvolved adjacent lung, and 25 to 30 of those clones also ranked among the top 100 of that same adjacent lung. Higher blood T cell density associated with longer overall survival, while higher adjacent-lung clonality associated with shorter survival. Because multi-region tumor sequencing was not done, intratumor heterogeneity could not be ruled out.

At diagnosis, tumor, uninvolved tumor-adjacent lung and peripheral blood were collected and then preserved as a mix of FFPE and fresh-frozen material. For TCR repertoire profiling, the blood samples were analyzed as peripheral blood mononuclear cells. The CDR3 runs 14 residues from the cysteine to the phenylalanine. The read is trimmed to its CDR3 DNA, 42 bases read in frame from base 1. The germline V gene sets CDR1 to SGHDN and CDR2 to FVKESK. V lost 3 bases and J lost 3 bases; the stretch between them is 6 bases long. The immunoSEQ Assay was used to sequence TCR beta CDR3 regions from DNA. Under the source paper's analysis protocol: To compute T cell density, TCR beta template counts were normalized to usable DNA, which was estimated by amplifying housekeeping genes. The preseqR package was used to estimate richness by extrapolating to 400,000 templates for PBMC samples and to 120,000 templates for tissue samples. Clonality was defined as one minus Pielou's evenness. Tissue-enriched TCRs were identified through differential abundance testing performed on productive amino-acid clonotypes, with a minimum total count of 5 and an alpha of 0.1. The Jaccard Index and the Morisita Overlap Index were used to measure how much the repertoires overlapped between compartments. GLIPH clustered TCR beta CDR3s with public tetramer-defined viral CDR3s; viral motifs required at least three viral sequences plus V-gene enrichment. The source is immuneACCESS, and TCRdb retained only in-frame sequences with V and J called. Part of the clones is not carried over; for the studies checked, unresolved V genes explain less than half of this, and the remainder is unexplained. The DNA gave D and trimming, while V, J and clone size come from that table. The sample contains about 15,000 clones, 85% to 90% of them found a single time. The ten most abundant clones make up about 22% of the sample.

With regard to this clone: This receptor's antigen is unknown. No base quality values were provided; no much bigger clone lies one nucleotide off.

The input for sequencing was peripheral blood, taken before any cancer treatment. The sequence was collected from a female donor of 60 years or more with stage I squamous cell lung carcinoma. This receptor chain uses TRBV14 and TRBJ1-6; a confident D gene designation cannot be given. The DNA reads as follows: TGTGCCAGCAGCCAGGAACTCTATAATTCACCCCTCCACTTT. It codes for CASSQELYNSPLHF.